The clone carrying this T cell receptor (beta chain) came up once. PCR was performed using 60 Vbeta and 13 Jbeta primers. Sequencing used immunoSEQ multiplex PCR; TCRdb keeps in-frame clones, though not all of them. This sample yields about 67,000 clones, of which approximately 81% are seen a single time; under 3% belongs to the top ten. The data derive from a study of cytomegalovirus exposure and HLA in healthy donors. The germline V gene encodes CDR1 LNHDA and CDR2 SQIVND (reference sequence). Trimming cost V 4 bases and J 5 bases; bases outside gene matches: 8. The CDR3 length is 15 residues. This receptor was identified in a woman in her thirties in good health and CMV-seronegative. The chain combines TRBV19 with TRBJ1-5; TRBD1 matches 7 bases. Source material: PBMCs. DNA for the CDR3: TGTGCCAGTAGTACCCTAGACAGGGACGATCAGCCCCAGCATTTT. It yields the protein CASSTLDRDDQPQHF.